Listed below are T cell receptor beta chains from one sample, sequenced in a study of neurological immune-mediated disorders. TCRdb recomputed calls from the 5' RACE reads with MiXCR, one row per CDR3 protein. The sample holds 66,000 or so distinct CDR3 sequences, 5.2% seen once. Specimen: PBMCs. The origin of the receptors is a woman aged 30 to 39 with multiple sclerosis. The CDR3 runs from the conserved cysteine through the conserved F or W. D genes are given only for firm matches. Not every row has a clone size; where given, it reads once, few, many or a size class.

>many|TRBV7-6|TRBJ1-2|.
CASSPTAGGRSYGYTF
TGTGCCAGCAGCCCCACGGCGGGGGGGCGGTCCTATGGCTACACCTTC
>many|TRBV27|TRBJ1-1|.
CASSLTGNTEAFF
TGTGCCAGCAGTTTGACGGGGAACACTGAAGCTTTCTTT
>many|TRBV5-1|TRBJ1-1|.
CASSLGGTANTEAFF
TGCGCCAGCAGCTTGGGTGGGACTGCGAACACTGAAGCTTTCTTT
>many|TRBV5-1|TRBJ2-7|TRBD2
CASSEAGGTYEQYF
TGCGCCAGCAGCGAGGCGGGGGGTACCTACGAGCAGTACTTC
>many|TRBV7-9|TRBJ2-3|.
CASSPSLGGSTDTQYF
TGTGCCAGCAGCCCCAGCCTTGGCGGTAGCACAGATACGCAGTATTTT
>many|TRBV5-6|TRBJ1-1|TRBD1
CASIPRGTANTEAFF
TGTGCCAGCATCCCCCGAGGGACAGCGAACACTGAAGCTTTCTTT
>.|TRBV5-1|TRBJ2-1|TRBD1
CASSLGGRGINHNEQFF
TGCGCCAGCAGCTTGGGGGGCAGGGGGATCAATCACAATGAGCAGTTCTTC
>.|TRBV28|TRBJ2-1|.
CASSPAFVAYNEQFF
TGTGCCAGCAGCCCAGCGTTTGTGGCCTACAATGAGCAGTTCTTC
>many|TRBV9|TRBJ2-3|TRBD1
CASSGSPGQGTDTQYF
TGTGCCAGCAGCGGGTCTCCGGGACAGGGCACAGATACGCAGTATTTT
>many|TRBV7-9|TRBJ2-5|.
CASSPRQSETQYF
TGTGCCAGCAGCCCCCGACAGTCGGAGACCCAGTACTTC
>many|TRBV2|TRBJ2-4|.
CASSFDRTPYF
TGTGCCAGCAGTTTCGACAGGACCCCGTACTTC
>.|TRBV11-2|TRBJ1-1|TRBD1
CASSSNRGPYTEAFF
TGTGCCAGCAGCTCTAACAGGGGACCCTACACTGAAGCTTTCTTT
>many|TRBV7-8|TRBJ2-1|TRBD2
CASSLWGGNEQFF
TGTGCCAGCAGCTTATGGGGGGGCAATGAGCAGTTCTTC
>many|TRBV15|TRBJ1-4|.
CATSRDLGEWEKLFF
TGTGCCACCAGCAGAGATCTGGGCGAGTGGGAAAAACTGTTTTTT
>many|TRBV6-5|TRBJ2-7|.
CASSYGGWEGVTYEQYF
TGTGCCAGCAGTTACGGTGGCTGGGAGGGGGTGACCTACGAGCAGTACTTC
>.|TRBV5-1|TRBJ2-1|.
CASSRPWTDEQFF
TGCGCCAGCAGCCGACCTTGGACGGATGAGCAGTTCTTC
>many|TRBV3-1|TRBJ2-6|.
CASSPRTFGANVLTF
TGTGCCAGCAGCCCCCGGACATTTGGGGCCAACGTCCTGACTTTC
>many|TRBV15|TRBJ2-3|TRBD2
CATSPVKSGNPSSTDTQYF
TGTGCCACCAGCCCAGTTAAAAGCGGGAATCCCTCTAGCACAGATACGCAGTATTTT
>many|TRBV4-1|TRBJ1-1|.
CASSLRGITEAFF
TGCGCCAGCAGCCTCAGGGGTATCACTGAAGCTTTCTTT
>many|TRBV20-1|TRBJ1-1|TRBD1
CSATRTGTNTEAFF
TGCAGTGCTACAAGGACAGGGACGAACACTGAAGCTTTCTTT
>few|TRBV20-1|TRBJ2-7|TRBD2
CSARPIAGGEQYF
TGCAGTGCTAGACCTATAGCGGGGGGAGAGCAGTACTTC
>many|TRBV7-9|TRBJ2-2|TRBD1
CASSLARTGTGELFF
TGTGCCAGCAGCTTAGCGCGGACAGGAACCGGGGAGCTGTTTTTT
>many|TRBV11-2|TRBJ2-1|.
CASSLGRDEQFF
TGTGCCAGCAGCTTAGGGCGGGATGAGCAGTTCTTC
>many|TRBV12-3/TRBV12-4|TRBJ1-1|.
CASSGGPRPPDTEAFF
TGTGCCAGCAGTGGGGGACCACGACCACCGGACACTGAAGCTTTCTTT
>.|TRBV4-1|TRBJ2-2|.
CASSQWVSGTGELFF
TGCGCCAGCAGCCAATGGGTTAGCGGCACCGGGGAGCTGTTTTTT
>many|TRBV5-1|TRBJ2-7|.
CASSLAAGPYEQYF
TGCGCCAGCAGCTTGGCGGCAGGGCCCTACGAGCAGTACTTC
>many|TRBV11-2|TRBJ1-2|TRBD1
CASSLAGEGAYGYTF
TGTGCCAGCAGCTTAGCCGGAGAGGGGGCATATGGCTACACCTTC
>.|TRBV20-1|TRBJ1-4|.
CSASGTGPGVKKLFF
TGCAGTGCTAGCGGCACAGGCCCGGGCGTGAAAAAACTGTTTTTT
>.|TRBV20-1|TRBJ2-4|.
CSARVPSSDIQYF
TGCAGTGCTAGAGTTCCTAGCTCCGACATTCAGTACTTC
>many|TRBV6-5|TRBJ2-3|TRBD2
CASNNGGAGTDTQYF
TGTGCCAGCAACAACGGGGGGGCCGGGACAGATACGCAGTATTTT
>many|TRBV5-1|TRBJ2-1|.
CASTSDNEQFF
TGCGCCAGCACGTCAGACAATGAGCAGTTCTTC
>.|TRBV7-3|TRBJ2-2|.
CASSPNFGGELFF
TGTGCCAGCAGCCCCAACTTTGGCGGGGAGCTGTTTTTT
>.|TRBV10-2|TRBJ2-1|.
CASRDGSGVDEQFF
TGCGCCAGCAGGGATGGGTCAGGGGTCGATGAGCAGTTCTTC
>few|TRBV7-2|TRBJ1-6|TRBD1
CASSLGSGGNNSPLNF
TGTGCCAGCAGCTTAGGGTCAGGGGGCAACAATTCACCCCTCAACTTT
>many|TRBV20-1|TRBJ2-2|.
CSARDKSQASNTGELFF
TGCAGTGCTAGAGATAAGTCGCAGGCTTCGAACACCGGGGAGCTGTTTTTT
>.|TRBV20-1|TRBJ1-2|.
CSATDQGIYGYTF
TGCAGTGCTACGGATCAGGGGATCTATGGCTACACCTTC
>few|TRBV5-1|TRBJ1-5|.
CASSLIPNQPQHF
TGCGCCAGCAGCCTCATCCCGAATCAGCCCCAGCATTTT
>few|TRBV7-9|TRBJ2-7|.
CASSLSGRTYEQYF
TGTGCCAGCAGCTTATCGGGACGGACCTACGAGCAGTACTTC
>many|TRBV5-6|TRBJ2-1|TRBD1
CASSQGQLRYNEQFF
TGTGCCAGCAGCCAGGGACAGCTCAGATACAATGAGCAGTTCTTC
>many|TRBV7-9|TRBJ2-3|.
CASSLTRGTDTQYF
TGTGCCAGCAGCTTGACTAGGGGCACAGATACGCAGTATTTT
>many|TRBV12-3/TRBV12-4|TRBJ2-4|.
CASSFRRDIQYF
TGTGCCAGCAGTTTCCGCCGTGACATTCAGTACTTC
>few|TRBV10-2|TRBJ1-2|.
CASIAGLGYGYTF
TGCGCCAGCATTGCGGGTCTTGGCTATGGCTACACCTTC
>.|TRBV12-3/TRBV12-4|TRBJ1-2|TRBD1
CASSLFLQGQGYGYTF
TGTGCCAGCAGTTTATTCCTTCAGGGACAGGGCTATGGCTACACCTTC
>many|TRBV12-3/TRBV12-4|TRBJ1-2|.
CASSGTLSGPYGYTF
TGTGCCAGCAGTGGGACTCTTTCTGGCCCCTATGGCTACACCTTC
>few|TRBV6-1|TRBJ2-1|TRBD1
CASRQGSNNEQFF
TGTGCCAGCAGACAGGGGTCCAACAATGAGCAGTTCTTC
>.|TRBV20-1|TRBJ1-5|.
CSALTDSNQPQNF
TGCAGTGCTCTAACAGATAGCAATCAGCCCCAGAATTTT
>many|TRBV10-3|TRBJ2-4|.
CAISAGPAKNIQYF
TGTGCCATCAGTGCAGGGCCAGCCAAAAACATTCAGTACTTC